What follows are 31 T cell receptor beta chains derived from one specimen sequenced in a study of CD8+ T cells in alopecia areata (dated by TCRdb to 2016 to 2019). In light of the paper, this sample's time point label describes: more than 3 weeks on oral tofacitinib. Taken with the paper, the label for treatment or condition translates to: oral pan-JAK inhibitor, 5-10 mg twice daily. Library creation used the immunoSEQ multiplex PCR assay. RNA was extracted from all samples and reverse transcribed into cDNA as template for TCR sequencing. TCRdb carries this immuneACCESS record with in-frame sequences only. Its versions omit some clonotypes, under half of them owing to an unresolved V gene in the studies checked, with the rest unexplained. The sample table lists 120,000 to 150,000 clones, around 86% of them with a count of one. Jointly, the top ten make up around 14% of the sample. This sample comprised CD8+ T cells sorted from blood, obtained at week 4, from a patient treated with tofacitinib. These receptor sequences come from a human donor with alopecia areata.

The chain uses TRBV6-1 and TRBJ2-7, with D tentatively TRBD1 (5 bases). This CDR3 has 14 residues. Germline CDR1 and CDR2: MNHNS and SASEGT. V was clipped by 4 bases and J by 4 bases, with 14 bases between them. CDR3 loop: CASSGFRAPYEQYF. The CDR3 nucleotides read TGTGCCAGCAGTGGTTTCAGGGCGCCTTACGAGCAGTACTTC.

The rearrangement links TRBV10-3 to TRBJ2-7; D is perhaps TRBD1 (7 bases). The CDR3 contains 12 residues. V lost 7 bases, J lost 5 bases, and 12 bases lay in between. From germline, CDR1 is ENHRY and CDR2 SYGVKD. The CDR3 DNA follows: TGTGCCATCAACCAGGGGGAGGACGAGCAGTACTTC. It yields the protein CAINQGEDEQYF.

The chain carries TRBV29-1 and TRBJ2-7; the D is unclear. The germline gives CDR1 SQVTM, CDR2 ANQGSEA. The germline V and J ends were trimmed by 5 bases and 2 bases, with 16 bases remaining between them. This CDR3 is built from 14 residues. The CDR3 spells CSVQPLRSPYEQYF. CDR3 nucleotides: TGCAGCGTTCAACCACTAAGGAGCCCCTACGAGCAGTACTTC.

This chain joins TRBV4-1 and TRBJ1-1; D unclear. CDR3 length: 14 amino acids. Germline V gene lookup returns CDR1 MGHRA and CDR2 YSYEKL. V was cut by 4 bases and J by 3 bases, with 12 bases left in between. CDR3 residues: CASSRGVKDTEAFF. The CDR3 DNA is TGCGCCAGCAGCCGGGGAGTGAAGGACACTGAAGCTTTCTTT.

This clone was seen a single time. CDR3 region: CASSSPDGLSPLQEAFF. The CDR3 DNA is TGTGCCAGTAGTTCCCCCGACGGACTTTCCCCCCTACAGGAAGCTTTCTTT. J is TRBJ1-1 and V is TRBV19; D unresolved. The germline V gene has CDR1 LNHDA and CDR2 SQIVND (reference sequence). The CDR3 has 17 amino acids. V was cut by 5 bases and J by 8 bases, with 27 bases left in between.

There are a few counts of this clone. The gene calls are TRBV30 and TRBJ2-1; 7 bases align to TRBD1. The CDR3 has 11 residues. V shed 6 bases, J shed 9 bases, and the junction held 5 bases outside the gene matches. Germline V gene data show CDR1 as GTSNPN and CDR2 as SVGIG (reference sequence). The CDR3 loop reads CACQGDFEQFF. CDR3 coding DNA: TGTGCCTGTCAGGGGGATTTTGAGCAGTTCTTC.

The V and J genes are TRBV7-9 and TRBJ2-7, with 7 bases that match TRBD1. The germline gives CDR1 SEHNR, CDR2 FQNEAQ (reference sequence). J lost 1 base, V lost 5 bases, and 8 bases had no gene match. The length of the CDR3 is 15 residues. CDR3 sequence (DNA): TGTGCCAGCAGCCAAGGACAGGAGATATCCTACGAGCAGTACTTC. It encodes CASSQGQEISYEQYF.

CDR3: CASSVGTPNTEAFF. CDR3 nucleotide sequence: TGTGCCAGCAGCGTAGGGACACCGAACACTGAAGCTTTCTTT. The V gene is TRBV9, the J gene TRBJ1-1, with a tentative D call TRBD1 (5 bases). Germline V gene lookup returns CDR1 SGDLS and CDR2 YYNGEE. The V and J ends lost 0 bases and 1 base respectively, with 7 bases between them. The CDR3 runs 14 residues. The variable domain in full, with the rest retrieved from reference TRBV9 and TRBJ1-1, is DSGVTQTPKHLITATGQRVTLRCSPRSGDLSVYWYQQSLDQGLQFLIQYYNGEERAKGNILERFSAQQFPDLHSELNLSSLELGDSALYFCASSVGTPNTEAFFGQGTRLTVV.

V is TRBV6-5 and J is TRBJ2-7; D is unresolved. Germline CDR1 reads MNHEY; CDR2 reads SVGAGI. The CDR3 extends over 16 amino acids. V was pared by 0 bases and J by 3 bases, with 15 bases between. CDR3 loop: CASSYSHPGVDYEQYF. CDR3 sequence (DNA): TGTGCCAGCAGTTACTCCCACCCAGGAGTTGACTACGAGCAGTACTTC.

CDR3 DNA sequence: TGTGCCAGCAGCTTAGCAACTAGCGGGATCAATGAGCAGTTCTTC. Amino acid sequence: CASSLATSGINEQFF. The chain couples TRBV7-6 to TRBJ2-1, with 10 bases lining up with TRBD2. The CDR3 extends over 15 amino acids. CDR1 and CDR2 (germline): SGHVS, FNYEAQ. V shed 0 bases and J 6 bases; nucleotides not matched to a gene: 2.

CDR3 bases: TGTGCCAGCAGCGAACGACCGGGACAGGTCGACTATGGCTACACCTTC. This gives the protein CASSERPGQVDYGYTF. This sequence joins TRBV9 and TRBJ1-2, with 8 nucleotides matching TRBD1. The V gene's germline CDR1 is SGDLS and CDR2 YYNGEE. J gave up 3 bases and V 3 bases, and 10 bases lay outside the gene matches. The length of the CDR3 is 16 residues.

CDR3 in DNA: TGCGCCAGCAGCCAAGTACAGGGGTCGAACACTGAAGCTTTCTTT. Amino acid sequence: CASSQVQGSNTEAFF. This sequence joins TRBV4-1 and TRBJ1-1, with TRBD1 identical over 7 bases. Germline CDR1 reads MGHRA; CDR2 reads YSYEKL. The CDR3 totals 15 residues. V shed 1 base, J shed 1 base, and the junction held 3 bases outside the gene matches.

This clone came up once. Additional DNA sequences in this sample encode the identical CDR3. The genes are TRBV7-9 and TRBJ2-3; tentatively, D is TRBD2 (6 bases). CDR3 length: 15 amino acids. Per the germline V gene, CDR1 is SEHNR and CDR2 is FQNEAQ (reference sequence). V lost 2 bases to trimming and J lost 1 base, with 10 bases between them. As DNA, the CDR3 is TGTGCCAGCAGCTTAAGGAGGGATGGCACAGATACGCAGTATTTT. It is translated as CASSLRRDGTDTQYF.

V gene TRBV2 combines with J gene TRBJ2-7; D is possibly TRBD2 (6 bases). Germline CDR1 and CDR2: SNHLY and FYNNEI. The CDR3 contains 15 residues. Trimming left V 6 bases short and J 0 bases short, with 15 bases between. CDR3 in amino acids: CASSPRDLNSYEQYF. CDR3 bases: TGTGCCAGCAGCCCCCGGGACTTGAACTCCTACGAGCAGTACTTC.

The V gene is TRBV2, the J gene TRBJ1-2; TRBD1 is a possible D gene (5 bases). Germline CDR1 SNHLY, CDR2 FYNNEI. V was pared by 3 bases and J by 1 base, with 9 bases between. This CDR3 spans 14 amino acids. Here the CDR3 DNA reads TGTGCCAGCAGTGAGGGCAGGGATAACTATGGCTACACCTTC. Protein sequence: CASSEGRDNYGYTF.

The J gene is TRBJ2-7, the V gene TRBV27; D might be TRBD2 (7 bases). The CDR3 is 15 amino acids. V lost 3 bases to trimming and J lost 4 bases, with 16 bases between them. Germline values: CDR1 MNHEY, CDR2 SMNVEV (reference sequence). CDR3 in amino acids: CASSLRGGGYYEQYF. As DNA, the CDR3 is TGTGCCAGCAGTTTGCGGGGAGGGGGATATTACGAGCAGTACTTC.

This chain links TRBV4-1 with TRBJ2-1, with D hard to call. This CDR3 comprises 13 residues. Germline lookup yields CDR1 MGHRA and CDR2 YSYEKL. The V gene lost 1 base and the J gene lost 4 bases, with 5 bases spanning the gap. This CDR3 reads CASSQAEYNEQFF. The CDR3 nucleotides read TGCGCCAGCAGCCAAGCTGAATACAATGAGCAGTTCTTC.

This clone was counted only a few times. J is TRBJ2-1 and V is TRBV29-1; tentative D call: TRBD2 (6 bases). Germline V lookup: CDR1 SQVTM, CDR2 ANQGSEA. The CDR3 is made up of 16 amino acids. The V and J ends lost 1 base and 2 bases respectively, with 15 bases between them. The chain's CDR3 is CSVEGGWRDPYNEQFF. CDR3 sequence (DNA): TGCAGCGTTGAAGGGGGCTGGCGGGATCCCTACAATGAGCAGTTCTTC.

J is TRBJ1-3 and V is TRBV29-1, with TRBD1 matching over 9 bases. Germline CDR1 is SQVTM and CDR2 is ANQGSEA. J gave up 0 bases and V 2 bases, and 5 bases lay outside the gene matches. CDR3 length equals 16 residues. The CDR3 DNA is TGCAGCGTTGAAACAGGGGGCGGATTCTCTGGAAACACCATATATTTT. This encodes CSVETGGGFSGNTIYF.

This clone showed up just once. V is TRBV7-9 and J is TRBJ2-3; D is possibly TRBD1 (5 bases). The V end lost 0 bases, the J end lost 2 bases, and 12 bases lay between the germline ends. The length of the CDR3 is 16 residues. The germline V gene has CDR1 SEHNR and CDR2 FQNEAQ (reference sequence). The CDR3: CASSLAQGGITDTQYF. Here the CDR3 DNA reads TGTGCCAGCAGCTTAGCGCAGGGCGGAATCACAGATACGCAGTATTTT.

The J gene is TRBJ2-2, the V gene TRBV14, with no clear D. The CDR3 runs to 13 residues. V was trimmed by 1 base and J by 3 bases, leaving 3 bases between them. Germline V gene sequence: CDR1 SGHDN, CDR2 FVKESK. CDR3 sequence reads: CASSQVDTGELFF. The CDR3, as DNA: TGTGCCAGCAGCCAAGTCGACACCGGGGAGCTGTTTTTT.

This chain links TRBV25-1 with TRBJ2-1; 9 nucleotides line up with TRBD2. Germline V gene sequence: CDR1 MGHDK, CDR2 SYGVNS. V dropped 0 bases and J dropped 3; count of bases not matched to a gene: 9. There are 18 residues in the CDR3. The CDR3 DNA is TGTGCCAGCAGTGAATATGGGGGCGGGAGGGTGTTCTACAATGAGCAGTTCTTC. Its protein is CASSEYGGGRVFYNEQFF.

Points on this clone: The same CDR3 can be traced to other DNA sequences in this sample. J is TRBJ2-1 and V is TRBV7-9, with a weak D call TRBD2 (5 bases). There are 12 residues in the CDR3. V lost 3 bases and J 5 bases, leaving 5 bases between the germline ends. Germline assignment: CDR1 SEHNR and CDR2 FQNEAQ (reference sequence). CDR3 residues: CASSFGDNEQFF. The CDR3 DNA reads as TGTGCCAGCAGCTTCGGGGACAATGAGCAGTTCTTC.

The CDR3 spells CASSTSDRGSSYEQYF. The DNA for the CDR3 is TGTGCCAGCAGCACAAGCGACAGGGGAAGCTCCTACGAGCAGTACTTC. The rearrangement uses TRBV9 and TRBJ2-7; 8 nucleotides match TRBD1. Germline V gene lookup returns CDR1 SGDLS and CDR2 YYNGEE. This CDR3 is 16 amino acids long. Unmatched junction bases numbered 9, after V lost 4 bases and J lost 0 bases.

This sequence joins TRBV10-3 and TRBJ2-4; D possibly corresponds to TRBD1 (5 bases). Germline CDR1 reads ENHRY; CDR2 reads SYGVKD. Between the trimmed V and J ends, which lost 3 bases and 9 bases, there was a span of 15 bases. The CDR3 consists of 14 residues. Written as DNA, the CDR3 is TGTGCCATCAGTGATTGGGGCTCGTGGGGCATTCAGTACTTC. Encoded protein: CAISDWGSWGIQYF.

This chain links TRBV15 with TRBJ2-1; D not certain. The CDR3 runs to 12 residues. Trimming shortened V by 2 bases and J by 4 bases, and 3 bases separated the two germline ends. CDR1 LNHNV and CDR2 YYDKDF come from the germline V gene (reference sequence). The CDR3 DNA reads TGTGCCACCAGCAGATCTTACAATGAGCAGTTCTTC. As protein: CATSRSYNEQFF.

The chain links TRBV19 to TRBJ1-2; weak D call: TRBD1 (5 bases). The CDR3 runs to 13 residues. Deletions cut 3 bases from V and 10 bases from J, with 15 bases between. In germline, CDR1 is LNHDA, CDR2 SQIVND (reference sequence). The CDR3 DNA sequence: TGTGCCAGTAGTATCAAGGGGACTCTAGTCTACACCTTC. Translation gives CASSIKGTLVYTF.

The CDR3 region is CASSGGLNTEAFF. As DNA, the CDR3 is TGTGCCAGCAGCGGCGGCCTGAACACTGAAGCTTTCTTT. The chain couples TRBV9 to TRBJ1-1; no clear D. Looked up from germline, CDR1 is SGDLS and CDR2 is YYNGEE. The V gene lost 3 bases and the J gene lost 0 bases, with 6 bases spanning the gap. This CDR3 spans 13 amino acids. Variable domain in full (rest from reference TRBV9 and TRBJ1-1): DSGVTQTPKHLITATGQRVTLRCSPRSGDLSVYWYQQSLDQGLQFLIQYYNGEERAKGNILERFSAQQFPDLHSELNLSSLELGDSALYFCASSGGLNTEAFFGQGTRLTVV.

V is TRBV27 and J is TRBJ2-2; D ambiguous. Germline V gene lookup returns CDR1 MNHEY and CDR2 SMNVEV (reference sequence). Trimming stripped 2 bases from V and 4 bases from J, with 5 bases between. The CDR3 extends over 13 amino acids. CDR3 amino acids: CASSLTVTGELFF. CDR3 DNA sequence: TGTGCCAGCAGTTTAACGGTCACCGGGGAGCTGTTTTTT.

The J gene is TRBJ2-3, the V gene TRBV5-1; D is perhaps TRBD2 (5 bases). Germline V gene data show CDR1 as SGHRS and CDR2 as YFSETQ. The CDR3 totals 14 residues. Trimming shortened V by 2 bases and J by 6 bases, and 13 bases separated the two germline ends. The CDR3, as DNA: TGCGCCAGCAGCTTCGGGGTCGAGGCGGATACGCAGTATTTT. It yields the protein CASSFGVEADTQYF.

The V call is TRBV7-2, the J call TRBJ2-1; D unclear. V lost 5 bases to trimming and J lost 6 bases, with 14 bases between them. The CDR3 sequence is 14 residues long. The germline CDR1 and CDR2 sequences are SGHTA and FQGNSA. CDR3 coding DNA: TGTGCCAGCAGCGTTGTAGTGCAGATCAATGAGCAGTTCTTC. It codes for CASSVVVQINEQFF. The full variable domain, in which reference TRBV7-2 and TRBJ2-1 provide the parts outside the CDR3, is GAGVSQSPSNKVTEKGKDVELRCDPISGHTALYWYRQSLGQGLEFLIYFQGNSAPDKSGLPSDRFSAERTGGSVSTLTIQRTQQEDSAVYLCASSVVVQINEQFFGPGTRLTVL.